This TCR beta chain is drawn from a study of regulatory T cells in long-lasting Graves disease. The sample's time point: newly diagnosed GD, antithyroid drugs for less than 3 months. The TCR library was made from RNA that had been extracted from PBMCs in TRIzol. CDR3 length equals 15 residues. The V and J ends lost 4 bases and 3 bases, in that order; junction bases with no gene match: 5. The V gene's germline CDR1 is SNHLY and CDR2 FYNNEI. There are many counts of this clonotype. Construction of TCR beta libraries relied on iRepertoire HTBI primers and on Arm-PCR targeting CDR3 regions. TCRdb fed the multiplex PCR reads into MiXCR, producing one record per CDR3 protein. The sample consists of 620,000 or so distinct CDR3 sequences, less than 20% of them appearing once. The same data also contributed to another study, on T cells in Graves' hyperthyroidism and ophthalmopathy.

The TCR comes from a woman in her thirties with Graves disease. This chain joins TRBV2 and TRBJ2-7; 11 bases line up with TRBD2. Source: peripheral blood mononuclear cells (PBMCs), taken at new diagnosis, from a patient treated with antithyroid drugs. CDR3 DNA sequence: TGTGCCAGCAGTGGTGGGACTAGCGGACTCTACGAGCAGTACTTC. As protein: CASSGGTSGLYEQYF.